The 12 T cell receptor beta chains presented below share a single source sample, sequenced in a study of blood T cell repertoires in COVID-19. Only in-frame clones appear in the TCRdb table, and some are missing; sequencing was by immunoSEQ multiplex PCR. The repertoire includes some 210,000 clones, about four fifths of them detected once, and 2.9% sits in the top ten. Material: peripheral blood. Receptor source: a man aged 45-60 years with active or convalescent COVID-19.

The chain recombines TRBV19 with TRBJ2-3; 9 nucleotides align to TRBD1. Germline CDR1 reads LNHDA; CDR2 reads SQIVND (reference sequence). The CDR3 contains 15 residues. With 7 bases clipped from V and 6 bases from J, the junction kept 11 bases outside the gene matches. The CDR3 region is CASKLTGGYIDTQYF. In nucleotides, the CDR3 is TGTGCCAGTAAATTAACAGGGGGCTACATCGATACGCAGTATTTT.

This clone was counted a single time. The chain is built from TRBV28 and TRBJ2-7, with D possibly TRBD2 on 5 matching bases. The germline gives CDR1 MDHEN, CDR2 SYDVKM. The CDR3 is made up of 16 amino acids. V was clipped by 5 bases and J by 6 bases, with 23 bases between them. The CDR3 here is CASSHRAPDYSSEQYF. CDR3 nucleotide sequence: TGTGCCAGCAGTCATCGAGCGCCCGACTATTCGTCCGAGCAGTACTTC. The full variable domain, with the rest looked up from reference TRBV28 and TRBJ2-7, is DVKVTQSSRYLVKRTGEKVFLECVQDMDHENMFWYRQDPGLGLRLIYFSYDVKMKEKGDIPEGYSVSREKKERFSLILESASTNQTSMYLCASSHRAPDYSSEQYFGPGTRLTVT.

The chain employs TRBV6-5 and TRBJ1-2; D gene uncertain. V dropped 0 bases and J dropped 2 bases, with 7 bases sitting between them. CDR1 is MNHEY and CDR2 is SVGAGI in the germline V gene. The CDR3 is made up of 14 amino acids. The CDR3 nucleotides read TGTGCCAGCAGTTACTCAACAGAGAACTATGGCTACACCTTC. Translated, it gives CASSYSTENYGYTF.

This clone was observed once. The chain is built from TRBV5-4 and TRBJ2-1; 11 positions agree with TRBD2. The CDR3 is 15 residues long. CDR1 SGHNT and CDR2 YYREEE come from the germline V gene (reference sequence). The ends lost 5 bases at V and 4 bases at J; junction bases unmatched: 5. The CDR3 DNA sequence: TGTGCCAGCAGTCCGAGGACTAGCGGGTACAATGAGCAGTTCTTC. This translates into CASSPRTSGYNEQFF. The variable domain in full, completed from reference TRBV5-4 and TRBJ2-1, reads ETGVTQSPTHLIKTRGQQVTLRCSSQSGHNTVSWYQQALGQGPQFIFQYYREEENGRGNFPPRFSGLQFPNYSSELNVNALELDDSALYLCASSPRTSGYNEQFFGPGTRLTVL.

The chain recombines TRBV14 with TRBJ2-5; TRBD2 matches at 12 bases. The CDR3 consists of 16 residues. The V segment lost 2 bases and the J segment 4 bases; nucleotides outside the gene matches: 5. CDR1 is SGHDN and CDR2 is FVKESK in the germline V gene. The CDR3 reads CASSQTRLAGVETQYF. DNA for the CDR3: TGTGCCAGCAGCCAAACCAGACTAGCGGGGGTAGAGACCCAGTACTTC.

The chain has TRBV2 and TRBJ1-5, with 7 bases matching TRBD1. This CDR3 contains 17 residues. The junction had 11 bases not matched to a gene; V was cut back by 3 bases and J by 3 bases. CDR1 SNHLY and CDR2 FYNNEI come from the germline V gene. The CDR3 here is CASSDPFDRAFNQPQHF. The CDR3 region has the DNA TGTGCCAGCAGTGACCCGTTTGACAGGGCATTCAATCAGCCCCAGCATTTT.

This clone was counted many times. The rearrangement links TRBV11-2 to TRBJ1-1; weak D call: TRBD1 (6 bases). Germline CDR1 reads SGHAT; CDR2 reads FQNNGV. Trimming stripped 4 bases from V and 11 bases from J, with 17 bases between. The CDR3 is 13 amino acids. CDR3 DNA: TGTGCCAGCAGCTCCCGACCCGACAGGAACGCTTTCTTT. This sequence encodes CASSSRPDRNAFF.

This rearrangement joins TRBV5-5 to TRBJ1-5; 8 positions agree with TRBD1. The CDR3 is 15 residues long. Germline-derived CDR1 and CDR2 are SGHKS and YYEKEE (reference sequence). Trimming removed 2 bases from V and 3 bases from J; junction bases left unmatched: 4. CDR3 nucleotides: TGTGCCAGCAGCTTTCTGACAGGGGTCAATCAGCCCCAGCATTTT. This codes for CASSFLTGVNQPQHF.

This rearrangement joins TRBV5-8 to TRBJ2-7, with D perhaps matching TRBD2 (5 bases). CDR1 and CDR2 (germline): SGHTS, YDEGEE. V was cut by 0 bases and J by 2 bases, with 12 bases left in between. The CDR3 has 15 amino acids. The CDR3 DNA follows: TGTGCCAGCAGCTTGGAAACGACGGGGACCTACGAGCAGTACTTC. Amino acids: CASSLETTGTYEQYF. The full variable domain, in which reference TRBV5-8 and TRBJ2-7 provide the parts outside the CDR3, is EAGVTQSPTHLIKTRGQQATLRCSPISGHTSVYWYQQALGLGLQFLLWYDEGEERNRGNFPPRFSGRQFPNYSSELNVNALELEDSALYLCASSLETTGTYEQYFGPGTRLTVT.

The V and J genes are TRBV28 and TRBJ2-3, with 7 bases aligning to TRBD1. Germline V gene data show CDR1 as MDHEN and CDR2 as SYDVKM. V shed 8 bases, J shed 2 bases, and the junction held 7 bases outside the gene matches. The CDR3 contains 14 residues. CDR3 loop: CASLPGTATDTQYF. DNA of the CDR3: TGTGCCAGCCTCCCCGGGACAGCCACAGATACGCAGTATTTT. The whole variable domain, remainder taken from reference TRBV28 and TRBJ2-3, is DVKVTQSSRYLVKRTGEKVFLECVQDMDHENMFWYRQDPGLGLRLIYFSYDVKMKEKGDIPEGYSVSREKKERFSLILESASTNQTSMYLCASLPGTATDTQYFGPGTRLTVL.

The chain recombines TRBV4-1 with TRBJ2-3, with 9 bases lining up with TRBD2. The V gene's germline CDR1 is MGHRA and CDR2 YSYEKL. Trimming removed 1 base from V and 4 bases from J; junction bases left unmatched: 12. The CDR3 loop spans 18 amino acids. Here the CDR3 reads CASSQAQAGGRFADTQYF. CDR3 DNA: TGCGCCAGCAGCCAAGCTCAAGCGGGGGGCCGGTTTGCAGATACGCAGTATTTT.

J is TRBJ1-4 and V is TRBV2; no clear D. V shed 1 base and J shed 5 bases, with 5 bases lying between them. The CDR3 runs to 13 residues. Germline V gives CDR1 SNHLY, CDR2 FYNNEI. CDR3 sequence reads: CASSEERNEKLFF. The DNA for the CDR3 is TGTGCCAGCAGTGAAGAGAGAAATGAAAAACTGTTTTTT.